Listed below are T cell receptor beta chains from one sample, sequenced in a study of OX40 agonist ivuxolimab in advanced cancers. TCRdb's copy holds only in-frame clones and misses some; the assay was immunoSEQ multiplex PCR. Seen here are about 20,000 clones, around three quarters observed once, and the top ten hold around 30%. The sample in question was CD4+ or CD8+ T cells sorted from blood, obtained in a trial of the OX40 agonist ivuxolimab. Receptor source: an adult with an advanced solid tumor such as melanoma, head and neck, liver or kidney cancer. The CDR3 runs from the conserved cysteine through the conserved F or W. The order of the fields is clone size, J gene, D gene, V gene, CDR3 DNA, CDR3 protein. A D gene is named only where the DNA matches it firmly. Only part of the rows carry a size: once, few, many, or a class if the clone is expanded.

few	TRBJ1-5	-	TRBV4-3	TGCGCCAGCAGCCAAGAGCTCGTTAATCAGCCCCAGCATTTT	CASSQELVNQPQHF
-	TRBJ2-5	-	TRBV4-3	TGCGCCAGCAGCCACATCGAAACAGGGAAGAGCGAGACCCAGTACTTC	CASSHIETGKSETQYF
-	TRBJ2-1	-	TRBV9	TGTGCCAGCAGCGGTAGCGGAACGGTAGGTGAGCAGTTCTTC	CASSGSGTVGEQFF
-	TRBJ2-7	-	TRBV19	TGTGCCAGTAGTATTGGGCACCTGGAGGAGCAGTACTTC	CASSIGHLEEQYF
-	TRBJ2-7	-	TRBV28	TGTGCCAGCAGTTCAACAGGGTTAGGAGAGCAGTACTTC	CASSSTGLGEQYF
-	TRBJ2-7	-	TRBV5-6	TGTGCCAGCAGCTTAGGAGGGTCCCCTGAGCAGTACTTC	CASSLGGSPEQYF
-	TRBJ2-2	-	TRBV7-6	TGTGCCAGCAGCCCTACATCCCCTGACACCGGGGAGCTGTTTTTT	CASSPTSPDTGELFF
-	TRBJ1-5	-	TRBV15	TGTGCCACCAGCGAGAGGGGCGGTTATAGCAATCAGCCCCAGCATTTT	CATSERGGYSNQPQHF
once	TRBJ2-7	TRBD1	TRBV15	TGTGCCACCAGCAATCCCGGGACAGGGGGTGGTGAGCAGTACTTC	CATSNPGTGGGEQYF
-	TRBJ2-3	TRBD2	TRBV6-1	TGTGCCAGCAGTGGACTAGCGGGAGGGCCAGATACGCAGTATTTT	CASSGLAGGPDTQYF
-	TRBJ2-7	-	TRBV7-9	TGTGCCAGCAGCTTACCGGGGGCGCCCTACGAGCAGTACTTC	CASSLPGAPYEQYF
-	TRBJ1-1	-	TRBV28	TGTGCCAGCAGTTTATCAGCGGTCAACACTGAAGCTTTCTTT	CASSLSAVNTEAFF
few	TRBJ1-1	-	TRBV10-3	TGTGCCATCAGTGCCCCACAGGGTCGGAACACTGAAGCTTTCTTT	CAISAPQGRNTEAFF
-	TRBJ1-1	-	TRBV6-5	TGTGCCAGCACCCCTGAAGCTTTCTTT	CASTPEAFF
-	TRBJ1-3	-	TRBV6-9	TGTGCCAGCAGTTACGGGTATGGGTCTGGAAACACCATATATTTT	CASSYGYGSGNTIYF
once	TRBJ1-5	-	TRBV6-5	TGTGCCAGCAGTTACTCGAAAGGGACCCTGAATCAGCCCCAGCATTTT	CASSYSKGTLNQPQHF
-	TRBJ1-1	TRBD1	TRBV13	TGTGCCAGCAGCTACTTGACAGGGAGTGGGACTGAAGCTTTCTTT	CASSYLTGSGTEAFF
-	TRBJ2-3	TRBD2	TRBV7-2	TGTGCCAGCAGCCCCGAGCGGGGGCTGGGAGGTGATACGCAGTATTTT	CASSPERGLGGDTQYF
-	TRBJ1-1	-	TRBV27	TGTGCCAGCACCTCGCGTTGGGGGATGAACACTGAAGCTTTCTTT	CASTSRWGMNTEAFF
-	TRBJ1-1	-	TRBV5-4	TGTGCCAGCAGCTCACAATACACTGAAGCTTTCTTT	CASSSQYTEAFF
-	TRBJ2-1	TRBD1	TRBV28	TGTGCCAGCAGCCGACAGGGGTTGGAGCAGTTCTTC	CASSRQGLEQFF
-	TRBJ2-3	-	TRBV4-3	TGCGCCAGCAGCCCCATGTCGGGGAGCACAGATACGCAGTATTTT	CASSPMSGSTDTQYF
-	TRBJ2-1	TRBD2	TRBV9	TGTGCCAGCAGCAGTATCCTAGCGGGGGAGCAGTTCTTC	CASSSILAGEQFF
-	TRBJ2-7	-	TRBV5-6	TGTGCCAGCAGCTTTTTTGGGGGGCTTGAATACGAGCAGTACTTC	CASSFFGGLEYEQYF
-	TRBJ2-5	-	TRBV25-1	TGTGCCAGCAGTGATCCGGACGGCCAAGAGACCCAGTACTTC	CASSDPDGQETQYF
few	TRBJ2-1	-	TRBV2	TGTGCCACCCTACCCGGACAGAGCTACAATGAGCAGTTCTTC	CATLPGQSYNEQFF
-	TRBJ2-5	TRBD2	TRBV27	TGTGCCAGCAGTTTGTGGGAGGGGCAAGAGACCCAGTACTTC	CASSLWEGQETQYF
-	TRBJ2-1	TRBD2	TRBV27	TGTGCCAGCAGTTTAGCAGCGGGAGGGGCCAATGAGCAGTTCTTC	CASSLAAGGANEQFF
-	TRBJ2-6	-	TRBV6-5	TGTGCCAGCAGCAGAAAGTCTGGGGCCAACGTCCTGACTTTC	CASSRKSGANVLTF
-	TRBJ2-1	TRBD2	TRBV11-2	TGTGCCAGCAGCCCCAACGGCCTAGCGGGGGGCATCCAGAGGAATGAGCAGTTCTTC	CASSPNGLAGGIQRNEQFF
-	TRBJ2-3	-	TRBV27	TGTGCCAGCGAGGGAGAGGGGCCAGATGCGCAGTATTTT	CASEGEGPDAQYF
-	TRBJ1-1	-	TRBV19	TGTGCCAGTAGTACCGGGGCCAGGAACACTGAAGCTTTCTTT	CASSTGARNTEAFF
-	TRBJ2-3	-	TRBV27	TGTGCCAGCTGGGACCGGGATACGCAGTATTTT	CASWDRDTQYF
-	TRBJ2-4	-	TRBV1	TGCACCAGCAGCCAGCCTAGCGGGAAAGAGGGGTTAGACATTCAGTACTTC	CTSSQPSGKEGLDIQYF
once	TRBJ2-3	-	TRBV27	TGTGCCAGCAGTTTTGACACGCGGGCGGATACGCAGTATTTT	CASSFDTRADTQYF
-	TRBJ1-1	TRBD1	TRBV7-9	TGTGCCAGCAGCAATCCCGGGACAGGGAACACTGAAGCTTTCTTT	CASSNPGTGNTEAFF
-	TRBJ2-1	-	TRBV11-2	TGTGCCAGCAAACCTTCGGGCTCCTACAATGAGCAGTTCTTC	CASKPSGSYNEQFF
-	TRBJ2-1	-	TRBV5-1	TGCGCCAGCAGCTTACCGGGGACCGACTACAATGAGCAGTTCTTC	CASSLPGTDYNEQFF
-	TRBJ2-5	TRBD1	TRBV5-6	TGTGCCAGCAGCGCATGGACAGGGATGGTAGAGACCCAGTACTTC	CASSAWTGMVETQYF
-	TRBJ1-4	-	TRBV5-4	TGTGCCAGCAGCTTAAGTCTAGGGCATGAAAAACTGTTTTTT	CASSLSLGHEKLFF
large	TRBJ2-7	TRBD2	TRBV6-1	TGTGCCAGCACGGGGGGGAGGGCCTACTTTTACGAGCAGTACTTC	CASTGGRAYFYEQYF